The 22 T cell receptor beta chains below were found in one sample sequenced in a study of identical twins. In TCRdb, the 5' RACE reads were re-called with MiXCR into one record per CDR3 protein. The sample comprises about 690,000 distinct CDR3 sequences, 5.5% to 6.5% of which are singletons, and roughly 1.6% rests with the top ten. Sequencing was performed on naive T cells sorted from blood. The receptors shown here come from a man younger than 35 in good health.

In this sample, this clonotype turned up many times. This sequence joins TRBV24-1 and TRBJ2-2, with a possible D match to TRBD2 (6 bases). Germline CDR1 reads KGHDR; CDR2 reads SFDVKD. CDR3 length: 13 amino acids. Trimming stripped 7 bases from V and 6 bases from J, with 11 bases between. The CDR3 loop reads CATSRRVSGELFF. DNA of the CDR3: TGTGCCACCAGCCGGAGGGTCTCCGGGGAGCTGTTTTTT.

The table lists this clonotype with a few counts. In DNA, the CDR3 is TGCGCCAGCAGCCGCGCGGATCAGGGGACCCAGTACTTC. Amino acids: CASSRADQGTQYF. This chain uses TRBV4-1 with TRBJ2-5; maybe TRBD1 (5 bases). CDR1 is MGHRA, CDR2 YSYEKL, per germline. CDR3 size: 13 residues. The V end lost 4 bases, the J end lost 7 bases, and 13 bases lay between the germline ends.

This clonotype occurred a few times. The rearrangement joins TRBV7-9 to TRBJ2-1, with TRBD1 identical over 8 bases. CDR1 is SEHNR and CDR2 is FQNEAQ in the germline V gene (reference sequence). The CDR3 is 16 residues long. J gave up 3 bases and V 5 bases, and 9 bases lay outside the gene matches. CDR3 nucleotides: TGTGCCAGCAGCCTTTCAGGACAGGGTTTCTACAATGAGCAGTTCTTC. As protein: CASSLSGQGFYNEQFF.

There are many counts of this clonotype. The rearrangement uses TRBV20-1 and TRBJ2-3, with TRBD2 matching over 9 bases. Looked up from germline, CDR1 is DFQATT and CDR2 is SNEGSKA (reference sequence). The CDR3 spans 16 residues. V shed 2 bases and J 4 bases; nucleotides not matched to a gene: 10. The CDR3: CSARPPGGREADTQYF. In DNA form, the CDR3 reads TGCAGTGCTAGACCTCCTGGCGGGAGGGAAGCAGATACGCAGTATTTT.

This clonotype was recorded at least ten times. This chain uses TRBV20-1 with TRBJ2-1, with D possibly being TRBD2 (6 bases). Trimming cost V 5 bases and J 8 bases, with 19 bases left between them. The CDR3 loop spans 14 amino acids. CDR1 is DFQATT and CDR2 is SNEGSKA in the germline V gene (reference sequence). The CDR3 protein is CSARTGVGEDEQFF. CDR3 nucleotides: TGCAGTGCTCGTACGGGAGTTGGAGAGGATGAGCAGTTCTTC.

The rearrangement uses TRBV6-2 or TRBV6-3 and TRBJ2-1; TRBD2 matches at 7 bases. Germline V gives CDR1 MNHEY, CDR2 SVGEGT. This CDR3 has 15 residues. Germline trimming cut 2 bases from V and 2 bases from J; bases unmatched to any gene: 3. This CDR3 reads CASSYVLAAYNEQFF. The CDR3 region has the DNA TGTGCCAGCAGTTACGTGCTAGCGGCCTACAATGAGCAGTTCTTC.

This clonotype appeared a few times. This rearrangement joins TRBV6-1 to TRBJ1-2; possible D gene TRBD1, 6 bases. Trimming shortened V by 4 bases and J by 5 bases, and 20 bases separated the two germline ends. This CDR3 comprises 16 residues. Germline V lookup: CDR1 MNHNS, CDR2 SASEGT. This CDR3 is CASSGVDRLGGYGYTF. DNA for the CDR3: TGTGCCAGCAGTGGAGTCGACAGGTTGGGTGGTTATGGCTACACCTTC.

This clonotype was seen repeatedly, ten times or more. The V gene is TRBV12-3 or TRBV12-4, the J gene TRBJ1-1, with TRBD1 matching 10 bases. V trimming: 6 bases; J trimming: 5 bases; junction bases outside the gene matches: 6. CDR3 length: 14 amino acids. For the CDR3, the DNA is TGTGCCAGCAGCAGAGGACAGGGGGGAACTGAAGCTTTCTTT. It yields the protein CASSRGQGGTEAFF.

Only a few counts were recorded for this clonotype. The rearrangement joins TRBV7-9 to TRBJ2-1; perhaps TRBD2 as D (6 bases). Germline CDR1 SEHNR, CDR2 FQNEAQ (reference sequence). CDR3 size: 13 residues. V lost 8 bases to trimming and J lost 3 bases, with 11 bases between them. The chain's CDR3 is CASGRGIYNEQFF. The DNA of the CDR3 is TGTGCCAGCGGCCGCGGGATCTACAATGAGCAGTTCTTC.

In its sample, this clonotype was seen a few times. The V call is TRBV19, the J call TRBJ1-2, with TRBD1 matching 7 bases. The CDR3 extends over 15 amino acids. V lost 3 bases and J lost 8; bases outside the gene matches: 12. Germline V gene sequence: CDR1 LNHDA, CDR2 SQIVND (reference sequence). The CDR3 loop reads CASSISPPTGVGYTF. The CDR3 DNA reads TGTGCCAGTAGTATCTCTCCTCCTACAGGGGTCGGCTACACCTTC.

This clonotype was picked up many times. The gene calls are TRBV29-1 and TRBJ2-7; the match to TRBD1 covers 9 bases. The CDR3 runs to 12 residues. V lost 5 bases and J lost 3; bases outside the gene matches: 2. The germline V gene encodes CDR1 SQVTM and CDR2 ANQGSEA. The chain's CDR3 is CSVRGQGYEQYF. CDR3 DNA: TGCAGCGTTAGGGGACAGGGCTACGAGCAGTACTTC.

This clonotype was found many times. This rearrangement joins TRBV6-5 to TRBJ2-1; no clear D. The germline CDR1 and CDR2 sequences are MNHEY and SVGAGI. The V gene lost 2 bases and the J gene lost 5 bases, with 7 bases spanning the gap. CDR3 size: 13 residues. This CDR3 is CASSYGQNNEQFF. CDR3 coding DNA: TGTGCCAGCAGTTACGGGCAGAACAATGAGCAGTTCTTC.

This clonotype was found a few times. V gene TRBV7-8 combines with J gene TRBJ1-4, with D unclear. Trimming stripped 5 bases from V and 1 base from J, with 8 bases between. The CDR3 is 14 amino acids. Germline loops: CDR1 SGHVS, CDR2 FQNEAQ. CDR3 amino acids: CASSTQRTNEKLFF. Here the CDR3 DNA reads TGTGCCAGCAGCACCCAAAGAACTAATGAAAAACTGTTTTTT.

This rearrangement joins TRBV7-6 to TRBJ1-2; 7 positions agree with TRBD1. The V gene end was trimmed by 5 bases and the J gene end by 8 bases; junction bases not matched to a gene: 8. From germline, CDR1 is SGHVS and CDR2 FNYEAQ. The CDR3 sequence is 13 residues long. The CDR3 DNA reads as TGTGCCAGCAGCCAGACAGGGAGGGAAGGCTACACCTTC. Encoded protein: CASSQTGREGYTF.

This clonotype showed up just a few times. The V and J genes are TRBV2 and TRBJ2-6; perhaps TRBD2 as D (5 bases). Trimming took 1 base from V and 0 from J, leaving 10 bases between them. Germline values: CDR1 SNHLY, CDR2 FYNNEI. The CDR3 has 17 residues. The CDR3 sequence: CASSEETGSSGANVLTF. The CDR3 nucleotides are TGTGCCAGCAGTGAAGAGACGGGGAGCTCTGGGGCCAACGTCCTGACTTTC.

This clonotype was observed many times. This chain connects TRBV12-3 or TRBV12-4 to TRBJ2-1; D may be TRBD1 (5 bases). CDR3 length: 13 amino acids. Trimming shortened V by 6 bases and J by 8 bases, and 14 bases separated the two germline ends. This chain's CDR3 is CASSYLGPDEQFF. The CDR3 nucleotides are TGTGCCAGCAGCTACTTGGGGCCAGATGAGCAGTTCTTC.

The CDR3 DNA sequence: TGCAGTGCTCAAATTTCCCCGATTGGTTTTAACCAGCCCCAGCATTTT. It yields the protein CSAQISPIGFNQPQHF. The chain has TRBV20-1 and TRBJ1-5; D call uncertain. This CDR3 region has 16 residues. The V and J ends lost 5 bases and 7 bases respectively, with 24 bases between them. Germline CDR1 is DFQATT and CDR2 is SNEGSKA (reference sequence).

In its sample, this clonotype was seen many times. The chain recombines TRBV4-1 with TRBJ2-1; TRBD2 matches at 16 bases. The germline gives CDR1 MGHRA, CDR2 YSYEKL. The V segment lost 1 base and the J segment 6 bases; nucleotides outside the gene matches: 15. The CDR3 covers 21 residues. The CDR3 loop reads CASSQGPRGTSGRVAGNEQFF. CDR3 sequence (DNA): TGCGCCAGCAGCCAAGGCCCTCGGGGGACTAGCGGGAGGGTGGCGGGCAATGAGCAGTTCTTC.

This clonotype came up many times. The chain recombines TRBV12-3 or TRBV12-4 with TRBJ2-1; 7 bases match TRBD2. V shed 3 bases, J shed 8 bases, and the junction held 4 bases outside the gene matches. This CDR3 comprises 13 residues. Here the CDR3 DNA reads TGTGCCAGCAGTTTGTGGGGGGGTGATGAGCAGTTCTTC. It specifies CASSLWGGDEQFF.

This clonotype was counted at least ten times. V gene TRBV11-2 combines with J gene TRBJ2-1, with TRBD2 identical over 13 bases. V was clipped by 5 bases and J by 10 bases; unmatched bases: 5. CDR3 length equals 14 residues. Per germline, CDR1 SGHAT and CDR2 FQNNGV. CDR3 amino acids: CASSKTSGRAEQFF. In DNA form, the CDR3 reads TGTGCCAGCAGCAAAACTAGCGGGAGGGCGGAGCAGTTCTTC.

This clonotype was counted between two and nine times. The genes are TRBV5-1 and TRBJ2-3, with a possible D match to TRBD1 (5 bases). This CDR3 has 16 residues. Trimming pared 3 bases from V and 2 bases from J, leaving 16 bases between. The germline gives CDR1 SGHRS, CDR2 YFSETQ. CDR3 bases: TGCGCCAGCAGCTCATTCGGAAGGGGCAACACAGATACGCAGTATTTT. Its translation: CASSSFGRGNTDTQYF.

This clonotype was seen at least ten times. The chain employs TRBV28 and TRBJ2-7; D is possibly TRBD1 (5 bases). Germline V gives CDR1 MDHEN, CDR2 SYDVKM. The CDR3 length is 14 residues. V dropped 2 bases and J dropped 3 bases, with 11 bases sitting between them. CDR3 bases: TGTGCCAGCAGTTTAACAGGTAGAAACTACGAGCAGTACTTC. This sequence encodes CASSLTGRNYEQYF.